This TCR beta chain came from a study of breast tumors, draining lymph nodes, adjacent tissues. Study-level findings and limits: Tumor T cell lymph node origin was a supported hypothesis, not proven. The data were judged consistent with most tumor T cells coming from lymph node and expanding in tumor. Tumor TCR diversity was below lymph nodes but above nontumor tissue.

This CDR3 has 17 residues. Germline CDR1 and CDR2: SGDLS and YYNGEE. V was clipped by 0 bases and J by 0 bases, with 13 bases between them. MiXCR, run by TCRdb on the multiplex PCR reads, gives a single entry per CDR3 protein. The table records under 20,000 distinct CDR3 sequences, over 40% of them present only once. This clonotype was recorded at least ten times. Its matching antigen is unknown. This clonotype was obtained from a female donor with breast cancer. Some clones in this sample may be carry-over from other donors' samples. The chain has TRBV9 and TRBJ2-1; D is ambiguous. The sequenced material came from breast tumor tissue. The CDR3 sequence: CASSVAKHSSSYNEQFF. The DNA for the CDR3 is TGTGCCAGCAGCGTAGCTAAGCACTCGAGCTCCTACAATGAGCAGTTCTTC.